This T cell receptor beta chain was documented in a study of cytotoxic CD8 clonotypes in ibrutinib-treated CLL. Study results and limitations: Having risen at ibrutinib response, clonality had fallen back toward baseline by progression.

This CDR3 is 15 amino acids long. V lost 1 base and J lost 7; bases outside the gene matches: 9. Germline V gene data show CDR1 as LNHNV and CDR2 as YYDKDF (reference sequence). Profiled with immunoSEQ multiplex PCR; TCRdb holds only in-frame clones, not every one. This table holds approximately 32,000 clones, approximately 69% found once. Turning to this clone: The antigen is not known.

This specimen consisted of PBMCs, obtained before ibrutinib treatment. The V gene is TRBV15, the J gene TRBJ2-7; the match to TRBD2 covers 8 bases. This clonotype originated in a human donor with chronic lymphocytic leukemia. The CDR3 reads CATSRVGAGGWEQYF. DNA of the CDR3: TGTGCCACCAGCAGAGTCGGGGCGGGAGGCTGGGAGCAGTACTTC.